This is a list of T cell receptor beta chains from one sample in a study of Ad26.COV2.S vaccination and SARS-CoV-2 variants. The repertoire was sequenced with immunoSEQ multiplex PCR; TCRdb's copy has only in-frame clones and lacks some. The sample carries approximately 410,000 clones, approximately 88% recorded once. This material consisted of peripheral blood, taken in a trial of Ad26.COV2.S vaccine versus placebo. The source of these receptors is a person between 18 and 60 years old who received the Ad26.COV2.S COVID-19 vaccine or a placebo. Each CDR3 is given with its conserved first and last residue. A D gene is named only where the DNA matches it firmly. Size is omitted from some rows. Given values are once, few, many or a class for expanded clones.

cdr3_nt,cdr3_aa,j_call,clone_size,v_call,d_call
TGTGCCAGCAGCCTCGGACAGGGACGACTCAATCAGCCCCAGCATTTT,CASSLGQGRLNQPQHF,TRBJ1-5,-,TRBV7-9,TRBD1
TGTGCCAGCAGTTACGTTCCAGTTTTGAACACTGAAGCTTTCTTT,CASSYVPVLNTEAFF,TRBJ1-1,-,TRBV28,-
TGTGCCAGCAGTTTACCGGGAGCCTACGAGCAGTACTTC,CASSLPGAYEQYF,TRBJ2-7,-,TRBV27,-
TGTGCCAGTAGTATAGATGTGGGAGAAAACACCATATATTTT,CASSIDVGENTIYF,TRBJ1-3,-,TRBV19,-
TGTGCCAGCGGGGACAGGGGCGACACTGAAGCTTTCTTT,CASGDRGDTEAFF,TRBJ1-1,once,TRBV12-3/TRBV12-4,TRBD1
TGTGCCAGCAGTTCAAGCAGGGGGAAAGGTGGCTACACCTTC,CASSSSRGKGGYTF,TRBJ1-2,-,TRBV6-5,TRBD1
TGTGCCAGCAGTCGACCCGGGGCGACAGATACGCAGTATTTT,CASSRPGATDTQYF,TRBJ2-3,-,TRBV6-6,-
TGTGCCAGTAGTATAATCCGACCAGCCCGAGATGGCTACACCTTC,CASSIIRPARDGYTF,TRBJ1-2,-,TRBV19,-
TGTGCCAGCTCCGCAGGGGGCAAACAGCCCCAGCATTTT,CASSAGGKQPQHF,TRBJ1-5,-,TRBV18,TRBD1
TGTGCCAGCAGTCAGACGGGGGCCAGCTACGAGCAGTACTTC,CASSQTGASYEQYF,TRBJ2-7,once,TRBV28,-
TGTGCCAGCAGCGACAGGGGGCGCGAACTGTTTTTT,CASSDRGRELFF,TRBJ1-4,-,TRBV5-4,TRBD1
TGCGCCAGCAGCGTCGCGGGACAGGGGGTATGGCAGTACTTC,CASSVAGQGVWQYF,TRBJ2-7,-,TRBV5-1,TRBD1
TGTGCCAGTAGTATAGGGGCCAGGGGGCCGTCTTTCTTT,CASSIGARGPSFF,TRBJ1-1,-,TRBV19,TRBD1
TGTGCCAGTAGTCCAAGGGACAGGCGCACAGATACGCAGTATTTT,CASSPRDRRTDTQYF,TRBJ2-3,-,TRBV19,TRBD1
TGCGCCAGCAGCTTGGGTTCAGGGGCGGATGAAGCTTTCTTT,CASSLGSGADEAFF,TRBJ1-1,-,TRBV5-1,-
TGTGCCAGCTCACCACCAGACAGGCAAGGGTATAACACAGATACGCAGTATTTT,CASSPPDRQGYNTDTQYF,TRBJ2-3,-,TRBV18,-
TGTGCCAGTAGGATGTGGACAGCAACGAGCTCTGGAAACACCATATATTTT,CASRMWTATSSGNTIYF,TRBJ1-3,few,TRBV19,-
TGTGCCAGCAGTTTTGGGGGCGGAAACACCATATATTTT,CASSFGGGNTIYF,TRBJ1-3,-,TRBV6-5,-
TGTGCCAGCAGCGGTCATAGCGGGGGGACAGTCGACGAGCAGTACTTC,CASSGHSGGTVDEQYF,TRBJ2-7,-,TRBV9,TRBD2
TGTGCCAGCAGCCAAGACAGGGTGTGGAATTCACCCCTCCACTTT,CASSQDRVWNSPLHF,TRBJ1-6,-,TRBV3-1/TRBV3-2,-
TGTGCCAGCAGTGAGGGGGGAAAACAAGAGACCCAGTACTTC,CASSEGGKQETQYF,TRBJ2-5,-,TRBV7-9,-
TGTGCCACCAGCAAGACCACAGATACGCAGTATTTT,CATSKTTDTQYF,TRBJ2-3,-,TRBV15,-
TGCGCCAGCAGTCCCCAGGGAGGGCCCTACGAGCAGTACTTC,CASSPQGGPYEQYF,TRBJ2-7,-,TRBV5-1,TRBD2
TGTGCCAGCACCCAGGGCACTAGACGTTTTGGCGAGCAGTACTTC,CASTQGTRRFGEQYF,TRBJ2-7,-,TRBV7-2,-
TGTGCCAGCACCCCCAGGGAGGGAGATTCCGAGCAGTACTTC,CASTPREGDSEQYF,TRBJ2-7,-,TRBV2,TRBD2
TGTGCCAGCAGCTTAGTCGTCAATGAGCAGTTCTTC,CASSLVVNEQFF,TRBJ2-1,-,TRBV7-9,-
TGTGCCAGCGCACCCGCGGTATTCTATGGCTACACCTTC,CASAPAVFYGYTF,TRBJ1-2,few,TRBV27,-
TGCAGCGTGCGGTGGGGGACTAATGAAAAACTGTTTTTT,CSVRWGTNEKLFF,TRBJ1-4,-,TRBV29-1,-
TGTGCCAGCAGCCATCAATACGGACAGGAATCTTTCTACGAGCAGTACTTC,CASSHQYGQESFYEQYF,TRBJ2-7,-,TRBV4-2,TRBD1
TGTGCCAGCAGCGCGCTCATCGACTACGAGCAGTACTTC,CASSALIDYEQYF,TRBJ2-7,-,TRBV28,-
TGTGCCAGCAGCGTAGATGGGGGCTACTCTGGAAACACCATATATTTT,CASSVDGGYSGNTIYF,TRBJ1-3,once,TRBV9,-
TGTGCCACCAGTGACCGGACAGTGGGGATCGGCTACACCTTC,CATSDRTVGIGYTF,TRBJ1-2,-,TRBV24-1,-
TGTGCCAGCAGTCCCCTCAATCAGCCCCAGCATTTT,CASSPLNQPQHF,TRBJ1-5,-,TRBV27,-
TGTGCCTGGAGGGGGCAGAAAAATGAGCAGTTCTTC,CAWRGQKNEQFF,TRBJ2-1,few,TRBV30,-
TGTGCCACCAGTGATTTGGGGGATGCGAATACGCAGTATTTT,CATSDLGDANTQYF,TRBJ2-3,once,TRBV24-1,-
TGTGCCAGCAGCTTAGTGGGGGGGCTGGAGAATTCACCCCTCCACTTT,CASSLVGGLENSPLHF,TRBJ1-6,-,TRBV7-2,-
TGCGCCAGCAGCCCGGGGACACCACCACCCCTCCACTTT,CASSPGTPPPLHF,TRBJ1-6,-,TRBV4-1,-
TGTGCCAGTAGTGCGGGACTAGATGCCTACGAGCAGTACTTC,CASSAGLDAYEQYF,TRBJ2-7,-,TRBV19,TRBD2
TGCGCCAGCAGTGAGCGTAGGAACACCGGGGAGCTGTTTTTT,CASSERRNTGELFF,TRBJ2-2,once,TRBV10-2,-
TGTGCCAGCAGCCAGGGACTAGCGGGGGGGCCGATGAAGACCCAGTACTTC,CASSQGLAGGPMKTQYF,TRBJ2-5,-,TRBV3-1/TRBV3-2,TRBD2
TGTGCCAGCAGCTTAGTTCCAGACTCCTACGAGCAGTACTTC,CASSLVPDSYEQYF,TRBJ2-7,-,TRBV11-2,-